A selection of T cell receptor beta chains follows, all from one sample in a study of patients and donors after allogeneic stem cell transplantation. TCRdb re-analysed the RT-PCR reads in MiXCR, keeping a single row per CDR3 protein. Altogether 900,000 to 1,000,000 distinct CDR3 sequences are present, around 17% being singletons, with the ten largest covering 5% to 6.5%. Source material: blood, either unsorted or a sorted T cell fraction (not recorded which). The receptors derive from a human donor who was either an allogeneic HSCT recipient or a stem cell or donor lymphocyte infusion donor (not recorded which). It is not recorded whose cells these are; they may come from a transplant donor. Both conserved end residues are part of each CDR3.

cdr3_aa	v_call
CASSYQGLEVGANVLTF	TRBV12-3/TRBV12-4
CSAEAGNNSPLHF	TRBV20-1
CASSLREGPNEKLFF	TRBV4-3
CASSPNRVNGYTF	TRBV27
CASSSWGLSTEAFF	TRBV12-3/TRBV12-4
CSASATSSGNTIYF	TRBV20-1
CASSPGPTGGAPNTEAFF	TRBV4-1
CASSPRDSTYEQYF	TRBV4-1
CASSPQGRDRSSYEQYF	TRBV18
CATSREAGATDTQYF	TRBV15
CASSLRSAPYNEQFF	TRBV7-8
CASSQEGRAKSNTGELFF	TRBV3-1
CANAGTGRSGNTIYF	TRBV21-1
CASSEEVSGEQYF	TRBV2
CSAWTGSSEAFF	TRBV29-1
CAISGGFSYEQYF	TRBV10-3
CAWSVLGRHYEQYF	TRBV30
CASSYTLDSSLTQYF	TRBV6-5
CASSPRREGNVRGELFF	TRBV14
CASSFQGTGYEQYF	TRBV12-3/TRBV12-4
CATSDRARARAFF	TRBV24-1
CASRGLGPNEQYF	TRBV6-2/TRBV6-3
CASRNRGRWPEAFF	TRBV12-3/TRBV12-4
CASSLRGVGAESTDTQYF	TRBV12-3/TRBV12-4
CAWSRDAKYSGANVLTF	TRBV30
CASSLDILGLVGEQFF	TRBV7-9
CASSSVAGDETGELFF	TRBV5-1
CASSHNRGSGTEAFF	TRBV6-4
CASSQRTRTDTQYF	TRBV4-3
CASSPPLGLAGGPGNNEQFF	TRBV18
CASSQEIGQPFTAFF	TRBV4-1
CASSQETEDYGYTF	TRBV4-2
CASSGTGFTGELFF	TRBV12-3/TRBV12-4
CATSAKTGAFHEQYF	TRBV24-1
CASSYLGQGVGAKNIQYF	TRBV6-5
CASSPPGGWETQYF	TRBV18
CASRPSSGTVSSPLHF	TRBV12-3/TRBV12-4
CASSIRGPETQYF	TRBV28
CASSQGLAGVQETQYF	TRBV12-3/TRBV12-4
CASSRPTSGTYQETQYF	TRBV7-2
CASSWTKPFIPDTQYF	TRBV11-3
CASSQDPVGIAGSYEQYF	TRBV4-2
CASGFGLAGGAGDTQYF	TRBV12-5
CAIRGVKNTEAFF	TRBV10-3
CSAREAAAQSQHF	TRBV20-1
CSALDWDSNQPQHF	TRBV20-1
CASSAGQAYSNQPQHF	TRBV2
CASSFTGIAFF	TRBV12-3/TRBV12-4
CASNKGPTTEAFF	TRBV27
CSAISWGANEKLFF	TRBV20-1
CASSFGRVGGYGYTF	TRBV27
CASSLSRDSYEQYF	TRBV27
CASSLGDRRRANQETQYF	TRBV13
CAGGGGGSQAYEQYF	TRBV7-9
CASSLQEQGGYTF	TRBV5-4